This TCR beta chain was identified during a study of cytomegalovirus exposure and HLA in healthy donors. Study background: Prior work identified around 120 million unique TCR beta sequences in some 180 million T cells.

In regard to this clone: The antigen is unknown.

The V end was cut by 3 bases, the J end by 4 bases, with 12 bases between. This CDR3 is 14 amino acids long. In germline, CDR1 is LNHDA, CDR2 SQIVND (reference sequence). Primers for the PCR totalled 60 Vbeta and 13 Jbeta. Using immunoSEQ multiplex PCR, the repertoire was profiled, and TCRdb retains in-frame clones only, with some absent. Of some 180,000 clones detected, roughly 80% appear once; the ten largest clones hold less than 2%. General study results and limits: A later analysis reportedly found fewer N-insertions in an Asian-associated ancestry cluster than the approximately 670-donor mean. When presence/absence was analysed, sequencing depth was taken to be roughly uniform across donors. The authors enumerated roughly 180 TCR beta chains as linked to cytomegalovirus.

Sequenced material: PBMCs. V and J are TRBV19 and TRBJ1-1; D is possibly TRBD1 (6 bases). This sequence was found in a middle-aged man in good health and CMV-seronegative. CDR3 in amino acids: CASSMQGTGTEAFF. In DNA form, the CDR3 reads TGTGCCAGTAGTATGCAGGGGACGGGCACTGAAGCTTTCTTT.